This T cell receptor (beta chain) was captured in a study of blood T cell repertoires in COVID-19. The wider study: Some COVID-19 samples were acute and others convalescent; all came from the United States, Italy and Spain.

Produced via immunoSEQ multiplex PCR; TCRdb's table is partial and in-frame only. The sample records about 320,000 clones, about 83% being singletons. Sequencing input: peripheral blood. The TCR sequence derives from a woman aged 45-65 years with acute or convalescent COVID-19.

The CDR3 region is CASSQDSQAFF. The CDR3 nucleotides are TGTGCCAGCAGCCAAGACAGTCAAGCTTTCTTT. The chain links TRBV25-1 to TRBJ1-1; D is possibly TRBD1 (5 bases). V was trimmed by 6 bases and J by 9 bases, leaving 11 bases between them. The germline V gene encodes CDR1 MGHDK and CDR2 SYGVNS. This CDR3 region has 11 residues.